Presented here are 28 T cell receptor beta chains from one specimen sequenced in a study of blood T cell repertoires in COVID-19. Here immunoSEQ multiplex PCR was the method, and the copy in TCRdb shows in-frame clones only, minus some. Of some 250,000 clones in the sample, roughly 90% were seen once. Sequences were obtained from peripheral blood. The receptors derive from a man between 60 and 70 years old who had recovered from COVID-19.

The V call is TRBV2, the J call TRBJ2-2; 8 nucleotides agree with TRBD2. Germline V gene sequence: CDR1 SNHLY, CDR2 FYNNEI. The J segment lost 7 bases and the V segment lost 0 bases, leaving 1 base of the junction unmatched. The length of the CDR3 is 14 residues. The CDR3 DNA is TGTGCCAGCAGTGAAGCGCTAGCGGGCGGGGAGCTGTTTTTT. Its translation is CASSEALAGGELFF.

This clone was counted many times. The chain carries TRBV2 and TRBJ2-1; D is undetermined. V was clipped by 4 bases and J by 7 bases, with 5 bases between them. Germline CDR1 reads SNHLY; CDR2 reads FYNNEI. This CDR3 is built from 11 residues. CDR3 amino acids: CASSARNEQFF. As DNA, the CDR3 is TGTGCCAGCAGTGCCAGGAATGAGCAGTTCTTC. The complete variable domain, with remaining parts taken from reference TRBV2 and TRBJ2-1, reads EPEVTQTPSHQVTQMGQEVILRCVPISNHLYFYWYRQILGQKVEFLVSFYNNEISEKSEIFDDQFSVERPDGSNFTLKIRSTKLEDSAMYFCASSARNEQFFGPGTRLTVL.

J is TRBJ1-3 and V is TRBV6-5; D is unclear. The V gene lost 2 bases and the J gene lost 9 bases, with 11 bases spanning the gap. This CDR3 region has 13 residues. Germline CDR1 reads MNHEY; CDR2 reads SVGAGI. In DNA, the CDR3 is TGTGCCAGCAGTTACCCCGCGGGTGGCACCATATATTTT. Amino acid sequence: CASSYPAGGTIYF.

V usage is TRBV19 and J usage is TRBJ1-5, with TRBD1 as a possible D gene (5 bases). CDR3 length: 15 amino acids. The V gene lost 9 bases and the J gene lost 3 bases, with 18 bases spanning the gap. The germline CDR1 and CDR2 sequences are LNHDA and SQIVND (reference sequence). The CDR3 region is CARRRGGRTNQPQHF. DNA for the CDR3: TGTGCCAGAAGGCGGGGGGGGAGGACCAATCAGCCCCAGCATTTT.

This chain links TRBV30 with TRBJ1-1; D possibly corresponds to TRBD1 (5 bases). The CDR3 loop spans 15 amino acids. Trimming cost V 3 bases and J 1 base, with 15 bases left between them. CDR1 and CDR2 (germline): GTSNPN, SVGIG (reference sequence). Written as DNA, the CDR3 is TGTGCCTGGAGAGGGTGGGGGAGGTCGAACACTGAAGCTTTCTTT. Residues: CAWRGWGRSNTEAFF. Filled out from reference TRBV30 and TRBJ1-1, the complete variable domain reads SQTIHQWPATLVQPVGSPLSLECTVEGTSNPNLYWYRQAAGRGLQLLFYSVGIGQISSEVPQNLSASRPQDRQFILSSKKLLLSDSGFYLCAWRGWGRSNTEAFFGQGTRLTVV.

This clone came up once. The chain joins TRBV2 to TRBJ1-2; 7 bases are a match to TRBD1. The ends lost 1 base at V and 7 bases at J; junction bases unmatched: 3. Germline lookup yields CDR1 SNHLY and CDR2 FYNNEI. The CDR3 extends over 13 amino acids. The CDR3 loop reads CASSEENRGGYTF. DNA of the CDR3: TGTGCCAGCAGTGAAGAGAACAGGGGTGGCTACACCTTC.

This chain's CDR3 is CASKLLGEQFF. DNA for the CDR3: TGTGCCAGCAAACTCCTCGGTGAGCAGTTCTTC. The V gene is TRBV3-1 (or the pseudogene TRBV3-2), the J gene TRBJ2-1; D ambiguous. CDR1 and CDR2 (germline): LGHDT, YNNKEL (reference sequence). The CDR3 loop spans 11 amino acids. The V gene lost 7 bases and the J gene lost 9 bases, with 10 bases spanning the gap.

This sequence joins TRBV11-3 and TRBJ2-3; TRBD2 agrees at 9 bases. The CDR3 runs 15 residues. CDR1 and CDR2 (germline): SGHNT, YENEEA. Unmatched junction bases numbered 7, after V lost 5 bases and J lost 4 bases. The CDR3 is CASSPRAGGSDTQYF. The CDR3 DNA reads as TGTGCCAGCAGCCCTAGAGCGGGGGGATCAGATACGCAGTATTTT. The full variable domain, in which reference TRBV11-3 and TRBJ2-3 provide the parts outside the CDR3, is EAGVVQSPRYKIIEKKQPVAFWCNPISGHNTLYWYLQNLGQGPELLIRYENEEAVDDSQLPKDRFSAERLKGVDSTLKIQPAELGDSAVYLCASSPRAGGSDTQYFGPGTRLTVL.

This rearrangement joins TRBV19 to TRBJ1-2; the D is unclear. The CDR3 contains 16 residues. Germline-derived CDR1 and CDR2 are LNHDA and SQIVND (reference sequence). Between the trimmed V and J ends, which lost 0 bases and 5 bases, there was a span of 16 bases. The chain's CDR3 is CASSIESYSFEYGYTF. The CDR3 DNA reads as TGTGCCAGTAGTATAGAGAGCTACTCCTTTGAGTATGGCTACACCTTC.

J is TRBJ1-6 and V is TRBV6-5; D is unresolved. Per germline, CDR1 MNHEY and CDR2 SVGAGI. With 0 bases removed from V and 7 bases from J, the gap between germline ends came to 7 bases. The CDR3 runs to 14 residues. The CDR3 loop is CASSYSPRNSPLHF. CDR3 bases: TGTGCCAGCAGTTACTCCCCTAGGAATTCACCCCTCCACTTT.

This clone was observed once. The sample contains more than one DNA sequence encoding this CDR3. The V and J genes are TRBV29-1 and TRBJ1-2; D is unresolved. This CDR3 region has 13 residues. Trimming pared 1 base from V and 3 bases from J, leaving 9 bases between. From germline, CDR1 is SQVTM and CDR2 ANQGSEA. Here the CDR3 DNA reads TGCAGCGTTGAAGGGAGGGCAGACTATGGCTACACCTTC. Translated: CSVEGRADYGYTF.

The chain carries TRBV3-1 (or the pseudogene TRBV3-2) and TRBJ2-1; D might be TRBD1 (6 bases). V was cut by 1 base and J by 4 bases, with 17 bases left in between. Germline V gene sequence: CDR1 LGHDT, CDR2 YNNKEL (reference sequence). The CDR3 covers 17 residues. This CDR3 is CASSQVMYGRGYNEQFF. The DNA for the CDR3 is TGTGCCAGCAGCCAAGTCATGTATGGCAGGGGATACAATGAGCAGTTCTTC.

The rearrangement links TRBV30 to TRBJ1-6; perhaps TRBD1 as D (5 bases). CDR1 is GTSNPN and CDR2 is SVGIG in the germline V gene (reference sequence). This CDR3 is built from 14 residues. V shed 1 base and J shed 9 bases, with 13 bases lying between them. DNA of the CDR3: TGTGCCTGGAGTGGCCTCACGGGGGGTTCACCCCTCCACTTT. Translated: CAWSGLTGGSPLHF.

This chain connects TRBV10-3 to TRBJ1-1; D gene unclear. Germline-derived CDR1 and CDR2 are ENHRY and SYGVKD. With 6 bases removed from V and 6 bases from J, the gap between germline ends came to 8 bases. This CDR3 region has 11 residues. The CDR3 loop reads CAIRGRAEAFF. Written as DNA, the CDR3 is TGTGCCATCAGGGGTCGGGCTGAAGCTTTCTTT.

The chain joins TRBV6-5 to TRBJ1-2, with 7 positions matching TRBD1. The germline CDR1 and CDR2 sequences are MNHEY and SVGAGI. The length of the CDR3 is 15 residues. The V and J ends lost 5 bases and 3 bases, in that order; junction bases with no gene match: 9. The CDR3: CASSRQGPADYGYTF. In DNA, the CDR3 is TGTGCCAGCAGTCGACAGGGCCCGGCAGACTATGGCTACACCTTC.

The chain uses TRBV4-2 and TRBJ2-7, with a weak D call TRBD1 (5 bases). The CDR3 is made up of 14 amino acids. Looked up from germline, CDR1 is LGHNA and CDR2 is YNFKEQ. Trimming removed 6 bases at V and 6 bases at J, with 18 bases between. CDR3 nucleotide sequence: TGTGCCAGCAGGAGAAGGGCAGGGCTGGCCGAGCAGTACTTC. Encoded protein: CASRRRAGLAEQYF.

The chain uses TRBV19 and TRBJ1-1; no definite D call. CDR1 and CDR2 (germline): LNHDA, SQIVND (reference sequence). The V gene lost 4 bases and the J gene lost 8 bases, with 11 bases spanning the gap. The CDR3 has 12 amino acids. The CDR3 reads CASSSPFREAFF. DNA of the CDR3: TGTGCCAGTAGTAGCCCCTTTCGGGAAGCTTTCTTT.

This sequence joins TRBV30 and TRBJ2-3; weak D call: TRBD2 (5 bases). Germline V gives CDR1 GTSNPN, CDR2 SVGIG (reference sequence). The CDR3 covers 12 residues. V was pared by 1 base and J by 3 bases, with 5 bases between. DNA for the CDR3: TGTGCCTGGAGTGCGGGGACAGATACGCAGTATTTT. It specifies CAWSAGTDTQYF.

This clone appeared many times. The chain carries TRBV6-5 and TRBJ1-3; TRBD1 matches 11 bases. This CDR3 has 14 residues. J lost 4 bases, V lost 6 bases, and 2 bases had no gene match. Germline V gene lookup returns CDR1 MNHEY and CDR2 SVGAGI. The CDR3: CASRDRGRGNTIYF. The CDR3 coding sequence is TGTGCCAGCAGGGACAGGGGGCGGGGAAACACCATATATTTT.

This clone was counted a few times. The V gene is TRBV14, the J gene TRBJ2-2, with a possible D match to TRBD2 (5 bases). Germline V lookup: CDR1 SGHDN, CDR2 FVKESK. Between the trimmed V and J ends, which lost 0 bases and 7 bases, there was a span of 15 bases. The CDR3 runs to 16 residues. The CDR3 loop is CASSQDISGVSGELFF. As DNA, the CDR3 is TGTGCCAGCAGCCAAGATATTTCCGGGGTCAGCGGGGAGCTGTTTTTT.

The chain links TRBV5-6 to TRBJ1-6, with 8 bases that match TRBD1. Germline V gene lookup returns CDR1 SGHDT and CDR2 YYEEEE. Trimming at V came to 7 bases and at J to 4 bases, leaving 7 bases not matched to a gene. This CDR3 spans 15 amino acids. Written as DNA, the CDR3 is TGTGCCAGCTCAATGGGACAGGCGTATAATTCACCCCTCCACTTT. Translation gives CASSMGQAYNSPLHF.

This rearrangement joins TRBV5-1 to TRBJ1-6; a weak D match, TRBD1 (6 bases). The CDR3 contains 16 residues. Germline V gives CDR1 SGHRS, CDR2 YFSETQ. The ends were cut back, 3 bases at V and 7 bases at J, with 17 bases in the middle. The CDR3 sequence: CASSSTTGLQNSPLHF. CDR3 nucleotides: TGCGCCAGCAGCTCTACGACAGGTTTACAGAATTCACCCCTCCACTTT.

The table lists this clone with a few counts. This chain links TRBV19 with TRBJ2-7, with 8 bases that match TRBD2. The CDR3 consists of 16 residues. Germline values: CDR1 LNHDA, CDR2 SQIVND (reference sequence). The junction had 11 bases not matched to a gene; V was cut back by 5 bases and J by 2 bases. CDR3 amino acids: CASSAQEAGAAYEQYF. The CDR3 region has the DNA TGTGCCAGTAGTGCCCAGGAAGCGGGGGCAGCCTACGAGCAGTACTTC.

V and J are TRBV27 and TRBJ2-2, with 8 positions matching TRBD1. This CDR3 is built from 14 residues. Germline CDR1 and CDR2: MNHEY and SMNVEV (reference sequence). Trimming removed 8 bases from V and 4 bases from J; junction bases left unmatched: 6. The CDR3 sequence: CASRGQGTTGELFF. CDR3 coding DNA: TGTGCCAGCCGAGGACAGGGAACCACCGGGGAGCTGTTTTTT.

The chain recombines TRBV5-4 with TRBJ1-3, with TRBD1 identical over 7 bases. The germline V gene has CDR1 SGHNT and CDR2 YYREEE (reference sequence). The V segment lost 5 bases and the J segment 1 base; nucleotides outside the gene matches: 3. The CDR3 spans 14 residues. As DNA, the CDR3 is TGTGCCAGCAGACAGGGGCTTTCTGGAAACACCATATATTTT. Encoded protein: CASRQGLSGNTIYF. The whole variable domain, filled in from reference TRBV5-4 and TRBJ1-3, reads ETGVTQSPTHLIKTRGQQVTLRCSSQSGHNTVSWYQQALGQGPQFIFQYYREEENGRGNFPPRFSGLQFPNYSSELNVNALELDDSALYLCASRQGLSGNTIYFGEGSWLTVV.

The CDR3 loop is CASTSGGLAGNEQFF. Written as DNA, the CDR3 is TGTGCCAGCACCTCGGGGGGACTAGCGGGCAATGAGCAGTTCTTC. The chain combines TRBV7-9 with TRBJ2-1, with 12 positions matching TRBD2. Germline trimming cut 7 bases from V and 6 bases from J; bases unmatched to any gene: 7. The CDR3 length is 15 residues. CDR1 and CDR2 (germline): SEHNR, FQNEAQ (reference sequence).

The chain carries TRBV20-1 and TRBJ1-1, with 8 bases matching TRBD1. Germline loops: CDR1 DFQATT, CDR2 SNEGSKA (reference sequence). V shed 3 bases, J shed 0 bases, and the junction held 6 bases outside the gene matches. The CDR3 consists of 15 residues. In DNA form, the CDR3 reads TGCAGTGCTAGTAGGTACAGGGGGTTGAACACTGAAGCTTTCTTT. Amino acids: CSASRYRGLNTEAFF.

This chain links TRBV20-1 with TRBJ2-7, with TRBD2 as a possible D gene (5 bases). There are 13 residues in the CDR3. Deletions cut 3 bases from V and 5 bases from J, with 14 bases between. Per germline, CDR1 DFQATT and CDR2 SNEGSKA (reference sequence). For the CDR3, the DNA is TGCAGTGCTAGTCGCGGGTTCGGTGACGAGCAGTACGTC. The encoded protein is CSASRGFGDEQYV.